The 9 T cell receptor beta chains in this list originate from one sample, sequenced in a study of T cells in Graves' hyperthyroidism and ophthalmopathy. Regions amplified from RNA transcripts were the TCR beta CDR3 regions. A first-round RT-PCR of the TCR CDR3 used the HTBI primer set. TCRdb called the multiplex PCR reads again in MiXCR, with one record for every CDR3 protein. The sample holds under 350,000 distinct CDR3 sequences; about 20% are singletons and the top ten take 45% to 55%. Material: blood. The receptors here all came from a woman in her forties or fifties with Graves' hyperthyroidism.

This clonotype appeared many times. The V call is TRBV3-1, the J call TRBJ1-1; D is unclear. V was pared by 0 bases and J by 1 base, with 3 bases between. The CDR3 loop spans 13 amino acids. The germline V gene has CDR1 LGHDT and CDR2 YNNKEL (reference sequence). CDR3 region: CASSQDPNTEAFF. DNA of the CDR3: TGTGCCAGCAGCCAAGACCCGAACACTGAAGCTTTCTTT.

This clonotype has only a few counts. The chain carries TRBV27 and TRBJ1-1; D gene uncertain. Germline V lookup: CDR1 MNHEY, CDR2 SMNVEV (reference sequence). The CDR3 covers 15 residues. V lost 2 bases to trimming and J lost 3 bases, with 13 bases between them. CDR3 sequence: CASSLDRGGDTEAFF. The CDR3 DNA is TGTGCCAGCAGTTTAGATCGGGGAGGTGACACTGAAGCTTTCTTT.

This clonotype has a count of ten or more. The genes are TRBV3-1 and TRBJ2-5, with D hard to call. CDR1 and CDR2 from the germline V gene are LGHDT and YNNKEL (reference sequence). The CDR3 is made up of 11 amino acids. The V and J ends lost 7 bases and 13 bases respectively, with 16 bases between them. The CDR3 region has the DNA TGTGCCAGCACCCAGACCGGCAAAGGGTACTTC. It is translated as CASTQTGKGYF.

This clonotype was observed a few times. The rearrangement uses TRBV10-3 and TRBJ1-1; 7 nucleotides line up with TRBD1. Germline CDR1 is ENHRY and CDR2 is SYGVKD. This CDR3 is 15 amino acids long. Germline trimming cut 11 bases from V and 1 base from J; bases unmatched to any gene: 13. For the CDR3, the DNA is TGTGCCGCCGGCCAGGGGGTAGGGGGGAACACTGAAGCTTTCTTT. Amino acid sequence: CAAGQGVGGNTEAFF.

This clonotype was recorded many times. Written as DNA, the CDR3 is TGTGCCAGCAGCCCTGTAAATTCACCCCTCCACTTT. This gives the protein CASSPVNSPLHF. The rearrangement joins TRBV7-8 to TRBJ1-6; D gene uncertain. The germline V and J ends were trimmed by 5 bases and 7 bases, with 6 bases remaining between them. Germline CDR1 is SGHVS and CDR2 is FQNEAQ. CDR3 length: 12 residues.

This clonotype was counted many times. The chain links TRBV20-1 to TRBJ1-4; 8 nucleotides match TRBD1. The CDR3 is 14 residues long. J gave up 6 bases and V 2 bases, and 5 bases lay outside the gene matches. The germline gives CDR1 DFQATT, CDR2 SNEGSKA (reference sequence). The CDR3 here is CSARMPDRDEKLFF. The CDR3 nucleotides read TGCAGTGCTAGAATGCCGGACAGGGATGAAAAACTGTTTTTT.

CDR3 sequence (DNA): TGTGCCAGCAGCTTAAGGGGACTAGCCCCAGATACGCAGTATTTT. Translating gives CASSLRGLAPDTQYF. V gene TRBV7-3 combines with J gene TRBJ2-3, with 9 bases that match TRBD2. The CDR3 is 15 amino acids. V gave up 1 base and J gave up 4 bases; unmatched junction bases: 3. Germline CDR1 and CDR2: SGHTA and FQGTGA. The complete variable domain, with remaining parts taken from reference TRBV7-3 and TRBJ2-3, reads GAGVSQTPSNKVTEKGKYVELRCDPISGHTALYWYRQSLGQGPEFLIYFQGTGAADDSGLPNDRFFAVRPEGSVSTLKIQRTERGDSAVYLCASSLRGLAPDTQYFGPGTRLTVL.

This clonotype was observed many times. The V and J genes are TRBV5-1 and TRBJ2-7, with 7 nucleotides matching TRBD2. The CDR3 has 13 amino acids. The V and J ends lost 3 bases and 1 base, in that order; junction bases with no gene match: 1. Germline CDR1 reads SGHRS; CDR2 reads YFSETQ. CDR3 DNA: TGCGCCAGCAGCTACGGGGGGTCCTACGAGCAGTACTTC. Translation gives CASSYGGSYEQYF.

This clonotype was detected a few times. The chain uses TRBV2 and TRBJ2-2; D is ambiguous. CDR3 length: 18 residues. Trimming took 6 bases from V and 1 from J, leaving 21 bases between them. The V gene's germline CDR1 is SNHLY and CDR2 FYNNEI. The CDR3 DNA follows: TGTGCCAGCAGCGACGATTACCAGGAAATTGGGAACACCGGGGAGCTGTTTTTT. Its translation is CASSDDYQEIGNTGELFF.